There are many counts of the clone carrying this T cell receptor beta chain. The data were taken from a study of T cells in Graves' hyperthyroidism and ophthalmopathy. Amplified TCR beta CDR3 regions derived from RNA transcripts. The TCR CDR3 first-round RT-PCR relied on the HTBI primer set. MiXCR was run by TCRdb on the multiplex PCR reads, yielding one entry per CDR3 protein. Of over 200,000 distinct CDR3 sequences detected, about 15% appear once; the ten largest clones hold 13%. Sequencing used blood. This TCR was sampled from a woman in her forties with Graves' hyperthyroidism that later progressed to Graves' ophthalmopathy.

The CDR3 loop reads CASSSNRDYGYTF. The CDR3 region has the DNA TGTGCCAGCAGCTCTAACAGGGACTATGGCTACACCTTC. The chain links TRBV6-1 to TRBJ1-2, with D perhaps matching TRBD1 (6 bases). From germline, CDR1 is MNHNS and CDR2 SASEGT. The CDR3 spans 13 residues. V lost 6 bases, J lost 3 bases, and 11 bases lay in between.